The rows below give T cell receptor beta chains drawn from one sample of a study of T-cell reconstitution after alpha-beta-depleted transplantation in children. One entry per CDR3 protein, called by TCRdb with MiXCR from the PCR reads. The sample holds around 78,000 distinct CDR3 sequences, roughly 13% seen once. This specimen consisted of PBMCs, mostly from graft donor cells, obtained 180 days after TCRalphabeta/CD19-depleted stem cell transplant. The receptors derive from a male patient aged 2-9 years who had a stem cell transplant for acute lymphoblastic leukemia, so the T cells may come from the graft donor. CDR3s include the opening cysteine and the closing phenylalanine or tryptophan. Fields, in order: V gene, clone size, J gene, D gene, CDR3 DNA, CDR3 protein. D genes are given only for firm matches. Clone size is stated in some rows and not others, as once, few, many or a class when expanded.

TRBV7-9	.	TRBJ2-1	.	TGTGCCAGCAGCTTGAACTACAATGAGCAGTTGTTC	CASSLNYNEQLF
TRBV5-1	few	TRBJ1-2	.	TGCGCCAGCAGCTTATTGTTGGGGGATGGCTACACCTTC	CASSLLLGDGYTF
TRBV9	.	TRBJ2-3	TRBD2	TGTGCCAGCAGCGTAGTAGGGACTAGCGGCACAGATACGCAGTATTTT	CASSVVGTSGTDTQYF
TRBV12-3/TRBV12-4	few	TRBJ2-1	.	TGTGCCAGCAGTTTGATCCGGGACCAACCATACAATGAGCAGTTCTTC	CASSLIRDQPYNEQFF
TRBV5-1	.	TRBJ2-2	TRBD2	TGCGCCAGCAGCTTCATGACTAGCGGGGGGGAGCTGTTTTTT	CASSFMTSGGELFF
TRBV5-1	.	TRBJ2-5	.	TGCGCCAGCAGCTTGGCCGGTCCCCAAGAGACCCAGTACTTC	CASSLAGPQETQYF
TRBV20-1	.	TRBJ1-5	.	TGCAGTGCTAGTCGGGGGGTTTGGCAGCCCCAGCATTTT	CSASRGVWQPQHF
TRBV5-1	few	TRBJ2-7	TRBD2	TGCGCCAGCAGCGGGGGACGACTAGCGGGGGTTTCTCGCTCCTACGAGCAGTACTTC	CASSGGRLAGVSRSYEQYF
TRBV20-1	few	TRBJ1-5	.	TGCAGTGCTAGCCCTAATAGCAATCAGCCCCAGCATTTT	CSASPNSNQPQHF
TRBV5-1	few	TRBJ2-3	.	TGCGCCAGCAGCTTAGGCGGGGCCTTCACAGATACGCAGTATTTT	CASSLGGAFTDTQYF
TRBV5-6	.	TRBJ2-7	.	TGTGCCAGCAGCTTCGGACGGTCCTACGAGCAGTACTTC	CASSFGRSYEQYF